This entry features one TCR beta chain sequence. Its antigen is not identified. V was clipped by 5 bases and J by 6 bases, with 13 bases between them. Looked up from germline, CDR1 is LNHDA and CDR2 is SQIVND (reference sequence). There are 13 residues in the CDR3. Researchers ran the PCR with 60 Vbeta and 13 Jbeta primers. Clones were read by immunoSEQ multiplex PCR, and TCRdb kept only the in-frame ones, dropping some. The sample lists 65,000 to 100,000 clones, approximately 82% occurring once. This sample is drawn from a study of cytomegalovirus exposure and HLA in healthy donors. The wider study: Inside one of the first data releases sat roughly 80 million unique TCRs taken from HLA-typed donors.

The study, taken as a whole, reports: Rarity characterized most TCR sequences, yet some public TCRs appeared in many donors. Exclusion applied to some V segments, including TRBV6-2 and TRBV6-3, as they were indistinguishable.

V is TRBV19 and J is TRBJ1-2, with D possibly matching TRBD1 (6 bases). Sequenced sample: PBMCs. This clonotype was obtained from a man aged 40-49 years in good health and CMV-seronegative. This CDR3 is CASSYRDRDGYTF. The CDR3 nucleotides are TGTGCCAGTAGTTACAGGGATCGGGATGGCTACACCTTC.